The clone carrying this TCR beta chain was found a few times. Its antigen remains unidentified. These data originate in a study of T-cell memory formation after mild COVID-19. Study-wide results and limits: Of the contracting clones, CD4+ ones lay mainly in CM and EM, and CD8+ ones in EMRA.

Germline lookup yields CDR1 SGHDT and CDR2 YYEEEE. The V end was cut by 3 bases, the J end by 1 base, with 17 bases between. This CDR3 region has 17 residues. TCRdb fed the 5' RACE reads into MiXCR, producing one record per CDR3 protein. This sample has roughly 450,000 distinct CDR3 sequences, with 15% to 20% found just once. The source is an adult woman who had mild COVID-19 (a few samples of this study predate the infection). Cell type and time point are not known. Sequencing input: PBMCs or a T cell subset sorted from them (not recorded which). J is TRBJ2-4 and V is TRBV5-6; possibly TRBD1 for D (8 bases). CDR3 DNA: TGTGCCAGCAGCTCAGACAGGGGACTACGGGCCAAAAACATTCAGTACTTC. It translates to CASSSDRGLRAKNIQYF.